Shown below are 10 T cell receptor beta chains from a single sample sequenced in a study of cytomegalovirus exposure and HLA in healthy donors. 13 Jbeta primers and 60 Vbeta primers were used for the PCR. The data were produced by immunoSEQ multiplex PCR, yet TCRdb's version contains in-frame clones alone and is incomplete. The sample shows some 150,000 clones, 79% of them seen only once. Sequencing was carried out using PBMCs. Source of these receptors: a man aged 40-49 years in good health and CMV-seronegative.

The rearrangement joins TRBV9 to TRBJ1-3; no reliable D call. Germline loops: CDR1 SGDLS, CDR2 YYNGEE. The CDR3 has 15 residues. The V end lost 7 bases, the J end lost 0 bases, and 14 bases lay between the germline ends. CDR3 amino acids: CASPAGGYSGNTIYF. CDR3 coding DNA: TGTGCCAGCCCTGCGGGCGGATACTCTGGAAACACCATATATTTT.

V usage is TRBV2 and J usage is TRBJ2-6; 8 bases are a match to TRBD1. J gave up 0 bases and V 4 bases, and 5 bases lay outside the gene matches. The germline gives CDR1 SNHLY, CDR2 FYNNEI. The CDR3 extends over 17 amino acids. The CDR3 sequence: CASSADRAPSGANVLTF. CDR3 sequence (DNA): TGTGCCAGCAGTGCGGACAGGGCCCCCTCTGGGGCCAACGTCCTGACTTTC.

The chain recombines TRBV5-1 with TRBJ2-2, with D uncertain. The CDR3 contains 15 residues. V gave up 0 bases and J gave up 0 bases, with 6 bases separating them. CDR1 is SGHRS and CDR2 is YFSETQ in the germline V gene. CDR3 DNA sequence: TGCGCCAGCAGCTTGGCCACTGCGAACACCGGGGAGCTGTTTTTT. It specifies CASSLATANTGELFF.

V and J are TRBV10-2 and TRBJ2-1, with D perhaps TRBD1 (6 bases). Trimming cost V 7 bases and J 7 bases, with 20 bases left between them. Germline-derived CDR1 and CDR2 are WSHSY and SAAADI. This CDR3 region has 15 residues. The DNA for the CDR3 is TGCGCCAGCATCTTTGGCAGGGGCTTAAGGAATGAGCAGTTCTTC. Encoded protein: CASIFGRGLRNEQFF.

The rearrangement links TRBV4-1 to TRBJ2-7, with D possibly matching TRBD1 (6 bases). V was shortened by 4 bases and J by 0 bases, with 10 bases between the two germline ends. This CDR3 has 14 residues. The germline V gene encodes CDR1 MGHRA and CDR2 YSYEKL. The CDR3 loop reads CASSPLQGSYEQYF. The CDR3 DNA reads TGCGCCAGCAGCCCGTTACAGGGCTCCTACGAGCAGTACTTC.

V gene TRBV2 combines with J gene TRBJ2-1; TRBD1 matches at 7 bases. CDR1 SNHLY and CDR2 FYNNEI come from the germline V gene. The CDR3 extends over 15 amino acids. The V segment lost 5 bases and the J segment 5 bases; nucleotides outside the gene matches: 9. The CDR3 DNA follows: TGTGCCAGCAGTTATCCGGGACAGAGAAACAATGAGCAGTTCTTC. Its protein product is CASSYPGQRNNEQFF.

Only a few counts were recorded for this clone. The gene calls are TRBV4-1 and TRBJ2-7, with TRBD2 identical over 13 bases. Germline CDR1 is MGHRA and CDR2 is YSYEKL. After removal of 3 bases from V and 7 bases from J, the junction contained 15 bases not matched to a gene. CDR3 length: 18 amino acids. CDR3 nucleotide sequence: TGCGCCAGCAGCCAGAGTGGGACTAGCGGGACCAAAGCGGTGGAGCAGTACTTC. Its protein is CASSQSGTSGTKAVEQYF.

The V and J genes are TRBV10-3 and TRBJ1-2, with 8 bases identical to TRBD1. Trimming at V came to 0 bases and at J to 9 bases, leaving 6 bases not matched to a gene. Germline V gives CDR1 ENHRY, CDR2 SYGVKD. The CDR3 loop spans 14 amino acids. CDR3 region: CAISESGQGRSYTF. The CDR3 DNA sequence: TGTGCCATCAGTGAGTCTGGACAGGGAAGGAGCTACACCTTC.

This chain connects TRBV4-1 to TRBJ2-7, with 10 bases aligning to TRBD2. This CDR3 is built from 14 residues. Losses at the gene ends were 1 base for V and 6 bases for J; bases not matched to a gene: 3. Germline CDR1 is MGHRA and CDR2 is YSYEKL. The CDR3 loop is CASSQGPSGSEQYF. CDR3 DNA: TGCGCCAGCAGCCAAGGGCCTAGCGGGAGCGAGCAGTACTTC.

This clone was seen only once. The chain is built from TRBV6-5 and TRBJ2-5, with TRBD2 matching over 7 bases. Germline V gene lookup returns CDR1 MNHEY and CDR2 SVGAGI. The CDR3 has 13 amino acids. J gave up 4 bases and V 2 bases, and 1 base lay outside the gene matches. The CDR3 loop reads CASSYGGGETQYF. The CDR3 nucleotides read TGTGCCAGCAGTTACGGGGGGGGAGAGACCCAGTACTTC.